Reported below is one T cell receptor (beta chain). Generated by immunoSEQ multiplex PCR, the TCRdb table keeps only in-frame clones and is missing some. In the table there are more than 45,000 clones, around 79% of which are singletons. The germline gives CDR1 MNHNS, CDR2 SASEGT. Between the trimmed V and J ends, which lost 4 bases and 7 bases, there was a span of 14 bases. This CDR3 spans 14 amino acids. The data are from a study of PD-L1 blockade in urothelial cancer. The origin of this receptor is a man aged 70-80 years with urothelial cancer. This chain joins TRBV6-1 and TRBJ1-5; D might be TRBD1 (6 bases). The sample was PBMCs, taken around atezolizumab (anti-PD-L1) treatment. The chain's CDR3 is CASSATGYGQPQHF. The CDR3 DNA sequence: TGTGCCAGCAGTGCCACAGGGTACGGGCAGCCCCAGCATTTT.